This T cell receptor beta chain was identified in a study of OX40 agonist ivuxolimab in advanced cancers. TCRdb keeps only in-frame clones here, not all; method: immunoSEQ multiplex PCR. The table records just over 90,000 clones, 90% to 95% of them present only once. The CDR3 spans 12 residues. V was pared by 4 bases and J by 1 base, with 5 bases between. Germline V CDR1 and CDR2: ENHRY, SYGVKD. A note on this clone: Since no conserved phenylalanine or tryptophan closes the CDR3, a read error is the likely cause.

The rearrangement uses TRBV10-3 and TRBJ2-7; D gene uncertain. Sequencing was performed on CD4+ or CD8+ T cells sorted from blood, taken in a trial of the OX40 agonist ivuxolimab. The origin of this receptor is an adult with an advanced solid tumor such as melanoma, head and neck, liver or kidney cancer. The CDR3 is CAISVDSYEQYL. The CDR3 bases are TGTGCCATCAGTGTCGATTCCTACGAGCAGTACCTC.